The rows below give T cell receptor beta chains drawn from one sample of a study of identical twins. In TCRdb, the 5' RACE reads were re-called with MiXCR into one record per CDR3 protein. The sample holds approximately 890,000 distinct CDR3 sequences, 12% seen once. These sequences were also reported in another study, on yellow fever vaccine responses in identical twins.

The sample consisted of PBMCs. The receptors stem from a woman aged 18 to 35 in good health. The CDR3 runs from the conserved cysteine through the conserved F or W. A D gene is named only where the DNA matches it firmly. For some rows the clone size is stated as once, few or many, or as a class when expanded; others skip it.

V: TRBV7-9; D: -; J: TRBJ1-4; size: few; DNA: TGTGCCAGCAGCCCGGGTCCTACCGATAATGAAAAACTGTTTTTT; CDR3: CASSPGPTDNEKLFF
V: TRBV20-1; D: -; J: TRBJ1-3; size: many; DNA: TGCAGTGCTAGGGGGCTAGCTGGAAACACCATATATTTT; CDR3: CSARGLAGNTIYF
V: TRBV18; D: TRBD1; J: TRBJ2-1; size: -; DNA: TGTGCCAGCTCACCAAAGGACAGGGTCTATGAGCAGTTCTTC; CDR3: CASSPKDRVYEQFF
V: TRBV19; D: TRBD1; J: TRBJ2-2; size: -; DNA: TGTGCCAGTAGTACCCGACAGGGGAGCACCGGGGAGCTGTTTTTT; CDR3: CASSTRQGSTGELFF
V: TRBV6-1; D: TRBD1; J: TRBJ1-4; size: -; DNA: TGTGCCAGCAGTGAGGGGACAGGGAGTGAAAAACTGTTTTTT; CDR3: CASSEGTGSEKLFF
V: TRBV5-1; D: -; J: TRBJ2-7; size: few; DNA: TGCGCCAGCAGCGTCGCCAAAGTAACGTTTTCCTACGAGCAGTACTTC; CDR3: CASSVAKVTFSYEQYF
V: TRBV4-1; D: -; J: TRBJ2-3; size: -; DNA: TGCGCCAGCAGCCAAGAACGGTCCAAAGGGGGTAACACAGATACGCAGTATTTT; CDR3: CASSQERSKGGNTDTQYF
V: TRBV20-1; D: -; J: TRBJ2-2; size: -; DNA: TGCAGTGCTAAAGGGAGGAACACCGGGGAGCTGTTTTTT; CDR3: CSAKGRNTGELFF
V: TRBV5-6; D: -; J: TRBJ2-1; size: few; DNA: TGTGCCAGCAGCTTCGGGGGTCCGAGCGGGTTCTACAATGAGCAGTTCTTC; CDR3: CASSFGGPSGFYNEQFF
V: TRBV4-1; D: TRBD1; J: TRBJ1-1; size: -; DNA: TGCGCCAGCAGCCAAGATGGGACAGGGGGGCAGAACACTGAAGCTTTCTTT; CDR3: CASSQDGTGGQNTEAFF
V: TRBV5-6; D: -; J: TRBJ1-4; size: many; DNA: TGTGCCAGCAGCTTGTCTCTCGGGGCAGCCTTTTTT; CDR3: CASSLSLGAAFF
V: TRBV9; D: -; J: TRBJ1-1; size: few; DNA: TGTGCCACCCAGAGGGTGAACACTGAAGCTTTCTTT; CDR3: CATQRVNTEAFF
V: TRBV28; D: -; J: TRBJ1-1; size: few; DNA: TGTGCCAGCAGTACTCAACAGGGAAATCCTGAAGCTTTCTTT; CDR3: CASSTQQGNPEAFF
V: TRBV29-1; D: -; J: TRBJ2-1; size: -; DNA: TGCAGCCACCGGGTGGCTCTCTACAATGAGCAGTTCTTC; CDR3: CSHRVALYNEQFF
V: TRBV6-1; D: TRBD1; J: TRBJ2-3; size: -; DNA: TGTGCCAGCACCCCTCCGGACAGGGGTTTCGCAGATACGCAGTATTTT; CDR3: CASTPPDRGFADTQYF
V: TRBV7-9; D: -; J: TRBJ1-1; size: few; DNA: TGTGCCAGCAGCTTTCTGTCCCGGAGGGTGAGGAACACTGAAGCTTTCTTT; CDR3: CASSFLSRRVRNTEAFF
V: TRBV12-3/TRBV12-4; D: -; J: TRBJ2-2; size: -; DNA: TGTGCCAGCAGCCCTACGTCGGCTAGCAGCACCGGGGAGCTGTTTTTT; CDR3: CASSPTSASSTGELFF
V: TRBV6-5; D: TRBD1; J: TRBJ2-5; size: few; DNA: TGTGCCAGCACTTTGACAGGGGGCATGGAGACCCAGTACTTC; CDR3: CASTLTGGMETQYF
V: TRBV11-2; D: -; J: TRBJ1-3; size: few; DNA: TGTGCCAGCAGCTATACTTCTCCAGGGACTGGAAACACCATATATTTT; CDR3: CASSYTSPGTGNTIYF
V: TRBV7-8; D: -; J: TRBJ2-7; size: -; DNA: TGTGCCAGCAGCTTTGGTTCCGAGCAGTACTTC; CDR3: CASSFGSEQYF
V: TRBV6-1; D: TRBD1; J: TRBJ2-6; size: few; DNA: TGTGCCAGCAGTGGCGGAATCAGGACAGGGGGCACCGCTGGGGCCAACGTCCTGACTTTC; CDR3: CASSGGIRTGGTAGANVLTF
V: TRBV3-1; D: -; J: TRBJ2-4; size: -; DNA: TGTGCCAGCAGCCCCGGGACCAAAGTAGCCAAAAACATTCAGTACTTC; CDR3: CASSPGTKVAKNIQYF
V: TRBV5-1; D: -; J: TRBJ2-3; size: -; DNA: TGCGCCAGCAGCTTGGCTGGTTCTAGCGGCACAGATACGCAGTATTTT; CDR3: CASSLAGSSGTDTQYF
V: TRBV27; D: TRBD2; J: TRBJ2-1; size: -; DNA: TGTGCCAGCAGGGAGCGGGAGGGCCTTTTGAATGAGCAGTTCTTC; CDR3: CASREREGLLNEQFF
V: TRBV4-1; D: -; J: TRBJ1-2; size: -; DNA: TGCGCCAGCAGCTACTGGACAGCCCAGGGTGGCTACACCTTC; CDR3: CASSYWTAQGGYTF
V: TRBV10-2; D: -; J: TRBJ2-2; size: -; DNA: TGCGCCAGCATGCGTCAGGGGAACACCGGGGAGCTGTTTTTT; CDR3: CASMRQGNTGELFF
V: TRBV12-3/TRBV12-4; D: TRBD2; J: TRBJ2-1; size: -; DNA: TGTGCCAGCAGTTCGGCGCCTGGCGGGGGCTCCTACAATGAGCAGTTCTTC; CDR3: CASSSAPGGGSYNEQFF
V: TRBV9; D: TRBD2; J: TRBJ2-2; size: -; DNA: TGTGCCAGCAGCGTACTCCCCGGGACTAGCGGGGGAGGGGAGCTGTTTTTT; CDR3: CASSVLPGTSGGGELFF
V: TRBV27; D: -; J: TRBJ2-1; size: -; DNA: TGTGCCAGCAGTTATGAGAAGGTTCCCCGGGGGAGCTACAATGAGCAGTTCTTC; CDR3: CASSYEKVPRGSYNEQFF
V: TRBV5-1; D: -; J: TRBJ2-5; size: once; DNA: TGCGCCAGCAGCTTTCTCAACATACAGGTGATCCAAGAGACCCAGTACTTC; CDR3: CASSFLNIQVIQETQYF
V: TRBV4-1; D: -; J: TRBJ2-7; size: -; DNA: TGCGCCAGCAGCCCGTCGGGACACCGATTACCCTACGAGCAGTACTTC; CDR3: CASSPSGHRLPYEQYF
V: TRBV5-1; D: -; J: TRBJ2-7; size: many; DNA: TGCGCCAGCAGCTTGGTTCGAACTAACGGCCACTACGAGCAGTACTTC; CDR3: CASSLVRTNGHYEQYF
V: TRBV3-1; D: -; J: TRBJ1-1; size: -; DNA: TGTGCCAGCAGCCAAGGGGTCCAGGGAACTGAAGCTTTCTTT; CDR3: CASSQGVQGTEAFF
V: TRBV12-3/TRBV12-4; D: TRBD2; J: TRBJ2-1; size: few; DNA: TGTGCCAGCAGTTTACCCCGGGGAGGGAGCACCTACAATGAGCAGTTCTTC; CDR3: CASSLPRGGSTYNEQFF
V: TRBV25-1; D: TRBD1; J: TRBJ2-3; size: few; DNA: TGTGCCAGCAGACAGGGGGGCGCGGGCACAGATACGCAGTATTTT; CDR3: CASRQGGAGTDTQYF